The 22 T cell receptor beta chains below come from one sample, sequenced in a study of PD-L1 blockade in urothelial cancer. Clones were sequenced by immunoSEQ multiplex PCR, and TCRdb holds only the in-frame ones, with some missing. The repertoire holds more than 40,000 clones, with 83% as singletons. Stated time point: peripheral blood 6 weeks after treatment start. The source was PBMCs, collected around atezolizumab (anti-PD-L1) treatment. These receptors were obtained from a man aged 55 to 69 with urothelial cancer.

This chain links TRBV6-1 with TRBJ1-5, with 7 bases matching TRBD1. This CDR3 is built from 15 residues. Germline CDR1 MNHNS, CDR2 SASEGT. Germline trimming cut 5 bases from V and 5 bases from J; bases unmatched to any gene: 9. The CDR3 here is CASSRKGTADQPQHF. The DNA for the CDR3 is TGTGCCAGCAGTCGAAAGGGGACAGCTGATCAGCCCCAGCATTTT.

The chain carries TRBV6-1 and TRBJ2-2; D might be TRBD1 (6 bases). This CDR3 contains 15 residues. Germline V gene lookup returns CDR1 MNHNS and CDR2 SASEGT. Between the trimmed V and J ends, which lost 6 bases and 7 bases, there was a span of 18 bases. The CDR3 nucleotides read TGTGCCAGCAGCCCGCTTGTGGGGGCCGACGGGGAGCTGTTTTTT. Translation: CASSPLVGADGELFF.

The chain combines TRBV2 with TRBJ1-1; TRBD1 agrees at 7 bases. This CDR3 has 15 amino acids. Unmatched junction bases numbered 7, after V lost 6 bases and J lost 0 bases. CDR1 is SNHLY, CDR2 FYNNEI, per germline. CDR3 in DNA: TGTGCCAGCAGGGATCGGACAGGTTTGAACACTGAAGCTTTCTTT. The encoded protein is CASRDRTGLNTEAFF.

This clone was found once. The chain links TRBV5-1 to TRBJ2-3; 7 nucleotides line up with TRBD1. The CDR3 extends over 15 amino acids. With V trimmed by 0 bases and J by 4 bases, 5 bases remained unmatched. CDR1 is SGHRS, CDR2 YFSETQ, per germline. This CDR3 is CASSLEGGGADTQYF. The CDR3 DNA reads TGCGCCAGCAGCTTGGAAGGGGGCGGCGCAGATACGCAGTATTTT. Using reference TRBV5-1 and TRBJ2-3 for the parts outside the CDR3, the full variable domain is KAGVTQTPRYLIKTRGQQVTLSCSPISGHRSVSWYQQTPGQGLQFLFEYFSETQRNKGNFPGRFSGRQFSNSRSEMNVSTLELGDSALYLCASSLEGGGADTQYFGPGTRLTVL.

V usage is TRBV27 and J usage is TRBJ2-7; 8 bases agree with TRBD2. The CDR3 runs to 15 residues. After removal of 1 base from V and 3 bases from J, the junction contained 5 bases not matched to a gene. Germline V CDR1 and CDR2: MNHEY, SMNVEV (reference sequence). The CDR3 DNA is TGTGCCAGCAGTTTATATGCGGGGGGAATCTACGAGCAGTACTTC. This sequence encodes CASSLYAGGIYEQYF.

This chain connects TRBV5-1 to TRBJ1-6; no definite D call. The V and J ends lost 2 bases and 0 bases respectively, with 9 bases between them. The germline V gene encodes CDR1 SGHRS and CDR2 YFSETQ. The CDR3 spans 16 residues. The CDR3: CASSFWADSYNSPLHF. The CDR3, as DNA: TGCGCCAGCAGCTTTTGGGCAGACTCCTATAATTCACCCCTCCACTTT.

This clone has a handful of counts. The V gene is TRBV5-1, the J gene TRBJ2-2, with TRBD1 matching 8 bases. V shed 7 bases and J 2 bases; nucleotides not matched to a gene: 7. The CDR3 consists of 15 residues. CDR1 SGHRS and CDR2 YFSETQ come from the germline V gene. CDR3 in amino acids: CASSDREVNTGELFF. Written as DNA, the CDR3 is TGCGCCAGCTCGGACAGGGAGGTAAACACCGGGGAGCTGTTTTTT. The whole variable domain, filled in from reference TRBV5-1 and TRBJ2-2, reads KAGVTQTPRYLIKTRGQQVTLSCSPISGHRSVSWYQQTPGQGLQFLFEYFSETQRNKGNFPGRFSGRQFSNSRSEMNVSTLELGDSALYLCASSDREVNTGELFFGEGSRLTVL.

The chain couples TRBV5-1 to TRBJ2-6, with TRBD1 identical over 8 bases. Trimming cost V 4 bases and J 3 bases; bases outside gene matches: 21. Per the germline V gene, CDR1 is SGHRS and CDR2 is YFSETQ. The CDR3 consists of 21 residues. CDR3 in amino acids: CASSLAGPGQVGPSGANVLTF. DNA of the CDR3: TGCGCCAGCAGCCTGGCGGGACCGGGACAGGTCGGGCCGAGTGGGGCCAACGTCCTGACTTTC. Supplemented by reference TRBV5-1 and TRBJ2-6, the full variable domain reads KAGVTQTPRYLIKTRGQQVTLSCSPISGHRSVSWYQQTPGQGLQFLFEYFSETQRNKGNFPGRFSGRQFSNSRSEMNVSTLELGDSALYLCASSLAGPGQVGPSGANVLTFGAGSRLTVL.

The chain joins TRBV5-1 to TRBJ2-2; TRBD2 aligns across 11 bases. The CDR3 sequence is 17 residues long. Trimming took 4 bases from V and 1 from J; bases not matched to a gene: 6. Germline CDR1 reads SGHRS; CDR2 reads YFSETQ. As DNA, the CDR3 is TGCGCCAGCAGCAGATACCTAGCGGGGGGGAACACCGGGGAGCTGTTTTTT. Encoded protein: CASSRYLAGGNTGELFF.

The CDR3 coding sequence is TGTGCCAGTAGTATAGAGGCAGGAAAACAGCCCCAGCATTTT. This sequence encodes CASSIEAGKQPQHF. The chain has TRBV19 and TRBJ1-5; D uncertain. This CDR3 spans 14 amino acids. V was clipped by 0 bases and J by 7 bases, with 10 bases between them. Germline V gives CDR1 LNHDA, CDR2 SQIVND (reference sequence).

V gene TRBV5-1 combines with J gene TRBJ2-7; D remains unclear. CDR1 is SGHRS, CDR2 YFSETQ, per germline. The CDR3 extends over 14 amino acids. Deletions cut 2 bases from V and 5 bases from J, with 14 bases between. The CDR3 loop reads CASSFGQATDEQYF. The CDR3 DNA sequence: TGCGCCAGCAGCTTTGGGCAGGCAACCGACGAGCAGTACTTC.

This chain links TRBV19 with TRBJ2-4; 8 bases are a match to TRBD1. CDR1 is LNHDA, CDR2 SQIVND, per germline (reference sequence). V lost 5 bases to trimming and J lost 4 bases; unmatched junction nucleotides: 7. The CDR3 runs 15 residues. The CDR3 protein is CASSLTRQGKNIQYF. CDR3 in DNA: TGTGCCAGTAGTTTGACCAGACAGGGGAAAAACATTCAGTACTTC.

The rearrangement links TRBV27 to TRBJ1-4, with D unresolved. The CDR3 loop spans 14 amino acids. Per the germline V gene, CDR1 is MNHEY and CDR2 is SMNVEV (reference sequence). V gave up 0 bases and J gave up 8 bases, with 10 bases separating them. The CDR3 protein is CASSLSGGLEKLFF. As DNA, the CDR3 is TGTGCCAGCAGTTTATCCGGCGGTCTCGAAAAACTGTTTTTT.

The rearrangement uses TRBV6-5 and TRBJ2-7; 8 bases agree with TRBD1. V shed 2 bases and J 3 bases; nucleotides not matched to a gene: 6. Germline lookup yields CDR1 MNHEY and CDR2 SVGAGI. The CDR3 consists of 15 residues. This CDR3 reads CASSYTRDRSYEQYF. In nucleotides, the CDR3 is TGTGCCAGCAGTTACACGCGGGACAGGAGCTACGAGCAGTACTTC.

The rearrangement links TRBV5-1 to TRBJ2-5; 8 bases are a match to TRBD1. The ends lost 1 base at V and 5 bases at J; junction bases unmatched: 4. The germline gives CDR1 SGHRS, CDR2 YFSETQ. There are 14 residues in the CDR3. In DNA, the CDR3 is TGCGCCAGCAGCTTGACAGGGGGATGGGAGACCCAGTACTTC. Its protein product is CASSLTGGWETQYF.

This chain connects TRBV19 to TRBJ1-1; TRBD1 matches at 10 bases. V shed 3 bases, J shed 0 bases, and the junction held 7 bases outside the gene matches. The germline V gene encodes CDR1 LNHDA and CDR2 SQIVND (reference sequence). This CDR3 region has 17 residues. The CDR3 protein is CASSIGQGGPLNTEAFF. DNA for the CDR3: TGTGCCAGTAGTATTGGACAGGGGGGACCATTGAACACTGAAGCTTTCTTT.

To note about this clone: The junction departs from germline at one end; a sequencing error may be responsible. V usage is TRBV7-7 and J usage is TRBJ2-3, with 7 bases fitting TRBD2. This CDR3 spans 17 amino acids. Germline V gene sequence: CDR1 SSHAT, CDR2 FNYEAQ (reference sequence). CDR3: CASSLGLNPGEADTQYF. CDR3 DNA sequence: TGTGCTAGCAGCTTGGGACTAAATCCGGGCGAGGCAGATACGCAGTATTTT.

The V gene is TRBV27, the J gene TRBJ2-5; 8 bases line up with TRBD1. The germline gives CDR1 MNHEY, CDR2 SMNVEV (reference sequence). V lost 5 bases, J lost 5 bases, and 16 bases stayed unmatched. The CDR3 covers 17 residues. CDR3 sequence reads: CASSPGTGPRGGETQYF. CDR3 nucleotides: TGTGCCAGCAGTCCCGGGACAGGACCTCGGGGCGGTGAGACCCAGTACTTC.

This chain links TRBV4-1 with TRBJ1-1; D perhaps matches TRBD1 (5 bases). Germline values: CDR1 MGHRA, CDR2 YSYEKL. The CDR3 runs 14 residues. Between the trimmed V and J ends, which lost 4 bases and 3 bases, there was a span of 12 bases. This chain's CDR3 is CASSLYGGDTEAFF. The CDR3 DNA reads TGCGCCAGCAGCCTATATGGAGGGGACACTGAAGCTTTCTTT.

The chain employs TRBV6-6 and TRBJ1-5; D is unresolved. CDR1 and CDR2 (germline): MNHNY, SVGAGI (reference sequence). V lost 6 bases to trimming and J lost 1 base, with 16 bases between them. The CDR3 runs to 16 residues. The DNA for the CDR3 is TGTGCCAGCAGGATTTTGTCAGGCAGCAGCAATCAGCCCCAGCATTTT. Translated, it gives CASRILSGSSNQPQHF.

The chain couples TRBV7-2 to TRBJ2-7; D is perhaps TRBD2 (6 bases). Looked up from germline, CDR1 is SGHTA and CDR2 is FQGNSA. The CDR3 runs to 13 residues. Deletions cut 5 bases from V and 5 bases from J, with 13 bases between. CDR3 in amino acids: CASSRLGEDEQYF. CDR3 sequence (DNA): TGTGCCAGCAGCCGATTGGGGGAGGACGAGCAGTACTTC.

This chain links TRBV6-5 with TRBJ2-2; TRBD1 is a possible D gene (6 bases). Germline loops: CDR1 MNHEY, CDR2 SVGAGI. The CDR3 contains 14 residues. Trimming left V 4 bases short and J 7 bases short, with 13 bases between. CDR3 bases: TGTGCCAGCAGTTTATCACAGGGTTACGGGGAGCTGTTTTTT. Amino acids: CASSLSQGYGELFF.